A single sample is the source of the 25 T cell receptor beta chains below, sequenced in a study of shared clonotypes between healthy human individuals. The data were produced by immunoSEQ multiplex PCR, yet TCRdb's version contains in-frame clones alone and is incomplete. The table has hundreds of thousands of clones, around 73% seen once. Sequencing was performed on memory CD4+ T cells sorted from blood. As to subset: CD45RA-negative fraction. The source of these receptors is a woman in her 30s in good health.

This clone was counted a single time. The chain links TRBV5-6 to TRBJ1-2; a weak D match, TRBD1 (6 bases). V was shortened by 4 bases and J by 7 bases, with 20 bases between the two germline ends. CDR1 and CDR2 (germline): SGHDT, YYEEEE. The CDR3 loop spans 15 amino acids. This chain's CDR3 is CASSLTGTTSPGYTF. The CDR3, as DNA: TGTGCCAGCAGCCTTACCGGGACAACATCCCCTGGCTACACCTTC.

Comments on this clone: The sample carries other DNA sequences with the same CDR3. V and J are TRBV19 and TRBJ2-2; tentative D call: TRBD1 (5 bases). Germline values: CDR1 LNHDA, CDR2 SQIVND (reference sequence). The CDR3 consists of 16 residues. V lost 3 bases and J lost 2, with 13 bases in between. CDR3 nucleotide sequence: TGTGCCAGTAGTATTTTGGGGCAGGGAAACACCGGGGAGCTGTTTTTT. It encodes CASSILGQGNTGELFF.

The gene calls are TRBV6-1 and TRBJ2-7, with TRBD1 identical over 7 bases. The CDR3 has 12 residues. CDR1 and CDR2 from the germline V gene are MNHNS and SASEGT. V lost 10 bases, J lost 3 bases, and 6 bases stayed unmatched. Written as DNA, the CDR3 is TGTGCCACCCTCCGGGACAGCTACGAGCAGTACTTC. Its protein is CATLRDSYEQYF.

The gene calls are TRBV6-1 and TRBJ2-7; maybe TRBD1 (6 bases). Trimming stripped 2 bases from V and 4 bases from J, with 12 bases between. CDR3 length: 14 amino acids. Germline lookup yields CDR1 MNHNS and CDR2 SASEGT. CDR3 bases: TGTGCCAGCAGTGAATGGGGACACTCATACGAGCAGTACTTC. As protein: CASSEWGHSYEQYF.

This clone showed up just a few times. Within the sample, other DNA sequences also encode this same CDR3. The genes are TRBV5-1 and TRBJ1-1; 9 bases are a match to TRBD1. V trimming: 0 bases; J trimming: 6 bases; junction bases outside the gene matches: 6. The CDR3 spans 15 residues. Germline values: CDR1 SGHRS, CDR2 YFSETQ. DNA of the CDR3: TGCGCCAGCAGCTTGGGGGACAGGGATAGGGCTGAAGCTTTCTTT. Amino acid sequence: CASSLGDRDRAEAFF.

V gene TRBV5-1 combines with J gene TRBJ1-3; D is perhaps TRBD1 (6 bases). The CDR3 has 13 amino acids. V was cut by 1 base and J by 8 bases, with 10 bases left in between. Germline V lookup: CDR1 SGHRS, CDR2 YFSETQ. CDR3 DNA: TGCGCCAGCAGCTTGACAGGGACGGACACCATATATTTT. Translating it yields CASSLTGTDTIYF.

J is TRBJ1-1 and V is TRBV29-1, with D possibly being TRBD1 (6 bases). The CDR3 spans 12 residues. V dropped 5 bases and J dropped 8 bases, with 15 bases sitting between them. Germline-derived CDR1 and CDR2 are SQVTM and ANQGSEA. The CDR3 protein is CSVYIQGAEAFF. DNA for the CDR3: TGCAGCGTTTACATACAGGGCGCGGAAGCTTTCTTT.

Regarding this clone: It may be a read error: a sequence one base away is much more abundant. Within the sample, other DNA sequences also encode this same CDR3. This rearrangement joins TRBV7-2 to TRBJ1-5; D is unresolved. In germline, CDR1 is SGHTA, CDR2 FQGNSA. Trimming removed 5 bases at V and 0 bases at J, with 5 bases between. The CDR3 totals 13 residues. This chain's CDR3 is CASSPDSNQPQHF. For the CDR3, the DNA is TGTGCCAGCAGCCCCGATAGCAATCAGCCCCAGCATTTT.

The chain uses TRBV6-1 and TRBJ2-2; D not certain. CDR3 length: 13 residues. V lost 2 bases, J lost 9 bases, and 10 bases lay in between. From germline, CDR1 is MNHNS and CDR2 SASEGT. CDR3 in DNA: TGTGCCAGCAGTGAACTGGCGTCCAGGGAGCTGTTTTTT. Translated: CASSELASRELFF.

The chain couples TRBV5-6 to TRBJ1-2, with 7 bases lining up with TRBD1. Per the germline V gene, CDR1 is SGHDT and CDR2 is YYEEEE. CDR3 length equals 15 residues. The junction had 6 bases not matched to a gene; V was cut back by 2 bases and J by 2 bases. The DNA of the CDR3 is TGTGCCAGCAGCTTCAGACCGACAGGGAACTATGGCTACACCTTC. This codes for CASSFRPTGNYGYTF.

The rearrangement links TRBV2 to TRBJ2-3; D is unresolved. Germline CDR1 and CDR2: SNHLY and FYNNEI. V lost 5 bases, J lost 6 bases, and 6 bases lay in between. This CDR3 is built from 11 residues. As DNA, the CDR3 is TGTGCCAGCAGTCAAACCGATACGCAGTATTTT. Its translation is CASSQTDTQYF.

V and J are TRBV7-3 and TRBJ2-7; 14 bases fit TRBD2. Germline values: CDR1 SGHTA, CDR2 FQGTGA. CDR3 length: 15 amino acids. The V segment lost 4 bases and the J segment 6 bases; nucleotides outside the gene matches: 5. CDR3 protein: CASSSGLAGVGEQYF. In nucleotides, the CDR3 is TGTGCCAGCAGCTCGGGACTAGCGGGAGTCGGCGAGCAGTACTTC.

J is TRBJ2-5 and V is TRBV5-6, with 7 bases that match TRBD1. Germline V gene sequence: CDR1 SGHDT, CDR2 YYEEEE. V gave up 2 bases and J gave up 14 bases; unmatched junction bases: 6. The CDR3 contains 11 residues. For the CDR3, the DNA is TGTGCCAGCAGCTTCGGGACAGAAGAATACTTC. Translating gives CASSFGTEEYF.

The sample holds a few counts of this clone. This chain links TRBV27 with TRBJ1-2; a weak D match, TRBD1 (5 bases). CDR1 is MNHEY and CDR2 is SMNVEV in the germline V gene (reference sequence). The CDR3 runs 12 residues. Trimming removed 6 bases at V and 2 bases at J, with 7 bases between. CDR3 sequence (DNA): TGTGCCAGCAGGGGGGGAAACTATGGCTACACCTTC. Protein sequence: CASRGGNYGYTF.

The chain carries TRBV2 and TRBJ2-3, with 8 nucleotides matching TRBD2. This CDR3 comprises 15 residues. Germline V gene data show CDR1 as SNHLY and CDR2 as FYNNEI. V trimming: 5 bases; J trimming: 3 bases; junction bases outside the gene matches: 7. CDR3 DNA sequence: TGTGCCAGCAGTCGAGATAGCGGGAAGACAGATACGCAGTATTTT. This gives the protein CASSRDSGKTDTQYF.

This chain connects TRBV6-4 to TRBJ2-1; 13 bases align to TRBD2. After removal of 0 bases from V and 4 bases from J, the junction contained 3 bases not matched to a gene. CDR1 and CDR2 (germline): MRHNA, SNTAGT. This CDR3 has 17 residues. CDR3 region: CASSDSTSGRGYNEQFF. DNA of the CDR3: TGTGCCAGCAGTGACTCAACTAGCGGGAGGGGATACAATGAGCAGTTCTTC.

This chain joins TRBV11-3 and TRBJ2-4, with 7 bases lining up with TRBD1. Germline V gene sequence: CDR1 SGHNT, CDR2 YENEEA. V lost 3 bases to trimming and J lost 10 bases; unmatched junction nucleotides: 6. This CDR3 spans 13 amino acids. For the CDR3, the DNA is TGTGCCAGCAGCTTGGGACCAGGGGGAATTCAGTACTTC. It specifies CASSLGPGGIQYF.

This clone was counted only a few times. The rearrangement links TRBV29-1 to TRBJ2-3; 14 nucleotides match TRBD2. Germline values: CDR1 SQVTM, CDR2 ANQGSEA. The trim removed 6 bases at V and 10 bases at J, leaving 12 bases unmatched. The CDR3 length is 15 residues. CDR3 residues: CSVEGLAGELSPQYF. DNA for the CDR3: TGCAGCGTGGAGGGACTAGCGGGAGAGCTATCTCCGCAGTATTTT.

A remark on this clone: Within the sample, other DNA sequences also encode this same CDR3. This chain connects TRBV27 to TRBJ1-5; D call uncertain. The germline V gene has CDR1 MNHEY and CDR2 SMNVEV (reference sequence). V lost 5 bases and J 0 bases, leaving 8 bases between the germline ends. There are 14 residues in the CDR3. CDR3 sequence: CASSLGYSNQPQHF. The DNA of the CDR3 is TGTGCCAGCAGTCTCGGATATAGCAATCAGCCCCAGCATTTT.

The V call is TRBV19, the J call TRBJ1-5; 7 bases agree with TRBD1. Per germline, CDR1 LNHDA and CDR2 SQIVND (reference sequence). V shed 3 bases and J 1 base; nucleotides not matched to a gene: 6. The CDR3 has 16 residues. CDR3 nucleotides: TGTGCCAGTAGTATGGCAGGGGGTCGAAGCAATCAGCCCCAGCATTTT. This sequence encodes CASSMAGGRSNQPQHF.

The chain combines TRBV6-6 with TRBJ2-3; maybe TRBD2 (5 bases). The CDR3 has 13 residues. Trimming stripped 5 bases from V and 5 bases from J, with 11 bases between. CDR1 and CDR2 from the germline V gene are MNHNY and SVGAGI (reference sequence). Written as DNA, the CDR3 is TGTGCCAGCAGTCTAACTAGGGTAGATACGCAGTATTTT. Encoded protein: CASSLTRVDTQYF.

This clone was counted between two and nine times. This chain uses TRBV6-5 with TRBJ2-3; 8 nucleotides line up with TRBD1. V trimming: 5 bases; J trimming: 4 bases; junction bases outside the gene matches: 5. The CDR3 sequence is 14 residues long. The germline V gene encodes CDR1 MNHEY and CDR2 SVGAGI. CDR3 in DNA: TGTGCCAGCAGTCGGACAGGGCCAGCAGATACGCAGTATTTT. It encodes CASSRTGPADTQYF.

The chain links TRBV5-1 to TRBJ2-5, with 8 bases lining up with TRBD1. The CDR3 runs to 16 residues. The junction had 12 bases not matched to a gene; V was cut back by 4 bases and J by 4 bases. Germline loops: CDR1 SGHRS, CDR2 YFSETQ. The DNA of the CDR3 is TGCGCCAGCAGCCCCCAAAGACAGGGGAGTTCAGAGACCCAGTACTTC. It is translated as CASSPQRQGSSETQYF.

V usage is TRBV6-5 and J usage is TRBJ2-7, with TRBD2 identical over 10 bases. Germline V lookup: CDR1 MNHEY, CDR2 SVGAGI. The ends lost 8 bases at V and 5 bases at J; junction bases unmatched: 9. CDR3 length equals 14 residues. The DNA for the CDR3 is TGTGCCAGCGACCGGGGACTAGCGTCAAACGAGCAGTACTTC. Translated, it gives CASDRGLASNEQYF.

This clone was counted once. Here the CDR3 reads CASRERTGMVNEQYF. The DNA of the CDR3 is TGTGCCAGCAGGGAGAGGACAGGGATGGTAAACGAGCAGTACTTC. The rearrangement links TRBV2 to TRBJ2-7; 8 bases are a match to TRBD1. CDR1 is SNHLY and CDR2 is FYNNEI in the germline V gene. This CDR3 comprises 15 residues. The V gene end was trimmed by 6 bases and the J gene end by 5 bases; junction bases not matched to a gene: 12.